A single sample is the source of the 30 T cell receptor beta chains below, sequenced in a study of T cells in Graves' hyperthyroidism and ophthalmopathy. The source material, RNA transcripts, was used to amplify TCR beta CDR3 regions. The study used the HTBI primer set for a first-round RT-PCR of the TCR CDR3. TCRdb redid the calling of the multiplex PCR reads with MiXCR, one entry per CDR3 protein. Among 360,000 or so distinct CDR3 sequences listed, roughly 15% were seen once. The sample was blood. These receptors were obtained from a woman aged 55-69 years with Graves' ophthalmopathy.

This clonotype was found a few times. V gene TRBV14 combines with J gene TRBJ2-2, with 8 nucleotides matching TRBD1. Germline-derived CDR1 and CDR2 are SGHDN and FVKESK. The CDR3 spans 16 residues. V trimming: 2 bases; J trimming: 6 bases; junction bases outside the gene matches: 8. The DNA for the CDR3 is TGTGCCAGCAGCCAAAGGACAGGGCAGGGGGCCGGGGAGCTGTTTTTT. It is translated as CASSQRTGQGAGELFF.

This clonotype showed up just a few times. V is TRBV7-9 and J is TRBJ2-7, with 7 bases that match TRBD1. This CDR3 is 14 amino acids long. Germline loops: CDR1 SEHNR, CDR2 FQNEAQ (reference sequence). After removal of 1 base from V and 3 bases from J, the junction contained 3 bases not matched to a gene. The CDR3 nucleotides are TGTGCCAGCAGCTTAGGGGGACAGATCTACGAGCAGTACTTC. This encodes CASSLGGQIYEQYF.

This clonotype was counted ten times or more. The rearrangement joins TRBV7-9 to TRBJ1-3; 7 nucleotides match TRBD1. The ends lost 4 bases at V and 3 bases at J; junction bases unmatched: 9. The CDR3 runs 16 residues. CDR1 and CDR2 (germline): SEHNR, FQNEAQ (reference sequence). In DNA, the CDR3 is TGTGCCAGCAGCTCTACAGGGGAATCGTATGGAAACACCATATATTTT. Translated, it gives CASSSTGESYGNTIYF.

In this sample, this clonotype turned up many times. CDR3: CASTMEETQYF. The DNA of the CDR3 is TGTGCCAGCACAATGGAGGAGACCCAGTACTTC. The rearrangement links TRBV2 to TRBJ2-5; D gene unclear. The CDR3 length is 11 residues. Looked up from germline, CDR1 is SNHLY and CDR2 is FYNNEI. The V and J ends lost 7 bases and 5 bases respectively, with 8 bases between them. The entire variable domain, with the rest obtained from reference TRBV2 and TRBJ2-5, is as follows: EPEVTQTPSHQVTQMGQEVILRCVPISNHLYFYWYRQILGQKVEFLVSFYNNEISEKSEIFDDQFSVERPDGSNFTLKIRSTKLEDSAMYFCASTMEETQYFGPGTRLLVL.

This clonotype has ten or more counts. The chain joins TRBV7-8 to TRBJ2-7; the D gene is possibly TRBD1 (6 bases). Trimming shortened V by 8 bases and J by 3 bases, and 17 bases separated the two germline ends. Germline CDR1 reads SGHVS; CDR2 reads FQNEAQ. The CDR3 extends over 14 amino acids. In DNA, the CDR3 is TGTGCCAGCGGGGAAGACAGGAACCACTACGAGCAGTACTTC. The encoded protein is CASGEDRNHYEQYF.

The rearrangement joins TRBV5-1 to TRBJ1-5; a possible D gene is TRBD1 (6 bases). Germline-derived CDR1 and CDR2 are SGHRS and YFSETQ. This CDR3 comprises 15 residues. Trimming pared 4 bases from V and 4 bases from J, leaving 15 bases between. The CDR3 sequence is CASSPDGTHNQPQHF. The CDR3 coding sequence is TGCGCCAGCAGCCCGGACGGGACACATAATCAGCCCCAGCATTTT.

The table lists this clonotype with many counts. This sequence joins TRBV30 and TRBJ2-7; D is unclear. Trimming stripped 6 bases from V and 3 bases from J, with 9 bases between. The CDR3 loop spans 11 amino acids. Germline CDR1 is GTSNPN and CDR2 is SVGIG (reference sequence). CDR3 DNA sequence: TGTGCCTGTCGTCTGGTCTACGAGCAGTACTTC. The encoded protein is CACRLVYEQYF.

The V and J genes are TRBV7-2 and TRBJ1-5, with D perhaps matching TRBD1 (5 bases). Per the germline V gene, CDR1 is SGHTA and CDR2 is FQGNSA. The CDR3 has 15 amino acids. V lost 3 bases to trimming and J lost 4 bases, with 13 bases between them. The CDR3 bases are TGTGCCAGCAGCTTGGGGGGTCTACCGAATCAGCCCCAGCATTTT. Its translation is CASSLGGLPNQPQHF.

This clonotype occurred a few times. V usage is TRBV4-1 and J usage is TRBJ2-3; D is undetermined. From germline, CDR1 is MGHRA and CDR2 YSYEKL. CDR3 length: 13 residues. Between the trimmed V and J ends, which lost 0 bases and 6 bases, there was a span of 7 bases. The CDR3 bases are TGCGCCAGCAGCCAAGATGCCGGGGATACGCAGTATTTT. This gives the protein CASSQDAGDTQYF.

V and J are TRBV11-3 and TRBJ2-7; 9 bases match TRBD2. The germline gives CDR1 SGHNT, CDR2 YENEEA. This CDR3 is built from 15 residues. With V trimmed by 5 bases and J by 7 bases, 12 bases remained unmatched. The CDR3 region is CASSPGLAGINEQYF. CDR3 nucleotide sequence: TGTGCCAGCAGCCCAGGGCTAGCGGGGATTAATGAGCAGTACTTC.

This clonotype was seen many times. The CDR3 nucleotides read TGTGCCATCAGCTATGACAGGGATGACTATGGCTACACCTTC. It translates to CAISYDRDDYGYTF. This chain links TRBV10-3 with TRBJ1-2; 7 bases are shared with TRBD1. The CDR3 has 14 residues. V was clipped by 6 bases and J by 3 bases; unmatched bases: 7. The germline CDR1 and CDR2 sequences are ENHRY and SYGVKD.

There are many counts of this clonotype. The chain has TRBV24-1 and TRBJ1-1, with a possible D match to TRBD1 (5 bases). Trimming took 0 bases from V and 3 from J, leaving 22 bases between them. Germline V gives CDR1 KGHDR, CDR2 SFDVKD. This CDR3 region has 19 residues. CDR3 protein: CATSDLQMSPGKADTEAFF. The DNA of the CDR3 is TGTGCCACCAGTGATTTGCAAATGTCGCCAGGGAAGGCGGACACTGAAGCTTTCTTT.

At least ten counts were recorded for this clonotype. The chain is built from TRBV20-1 and TRBJ2-1; D is tentatively TRBD1 or TRBD2 (7 bases each). V gave up 1 base and J gave up 3 bases, with 16 bases separating them. In germline, CDR1 is DFQATT, CDR2 SNEGSKA (reference sequence). The length of the CDR3 is 16 residues. The CDR3 sequence: CSARGGGSGVYNEQFF. CDR3 DNA sequence: TGCAGTGCTAGAGGAGGGGGCAGCGGGGTCTACAATGAGCAGTTCTTC.

This rearrangement joins TRBV27 to TRBJ2-1; 11 bases fit TRBD2. The CDR3 is 15 amino acids. V shed 4 bases, J shed 7 bases, and the junction held 6 bases outside the gene matches. Germline V gene sequence: CDR1 MNHEY, CDR2 SMNVEV (reference sequence). For the CDR3, the DNA is TGTGCCAGCAGTTCCAGACTAGCGGGACGGAATGAGCAGTTCTTC. This gives the protein CASSSRLAGRNEQFF.

The sample holds many counts of this clonotype. The chain couples TRBV6-1 to TRBJ2-2, with TRBD1 identical over 8 bases. There are 15 residues in the CDR3. Looked up from germline, CDR1 is MNHNS and CDR2 is SASEGT. V was pared by 5 bases and J by 0 bases, with 2 bases of the junction left unmatched. The CDR3 spells CASSRTGTNTGELFF. CDR3 nucleotide sequence: TGTGCCAGCAGTCGGACAGGGACGAACACCGGGGAGCTGTTTTTT.

This clonotype was counted only a few times. This chain uses TRBV9 with TRBJ1-1; unclear D gene. The CDR3 loop spans 16 amino acids. Germline loops: CDR1 SGDLS, CDR2 YYNGEE. Trimming took off 4 bases at V and 3 bases at J, with 19 bases between the two ends. As DNA, the CDR3 is TGTGCCAGCAGCTTGAGAGGACGCAGGCGGTACACTGAAGCTTTCTTT. Protein sequence: CASSLRGRRRYTEAFF.

This clonotype has only a few counts. The rearrangement links TRBV9 to TRBJ2-2; tentative D call: TRBD1 (6 bases). This CDR3 contains 15 residues. Germline lookup yields CDR1 SGDLS and CDR2 YYNGEE. Trimming pared 3 bases from V and 3 bases from J, leaving 12 bases between. The CDR3 coding sequence is TGTGCCAGCAGCGAATACAGGGCGTACACCGGGGAGCTGTTTTTT. It codes for CASSEYRAYTGELFF.

Many counts were recorded for this clonotype. The chain joins TRBV10-3 to TRBJ2-1; TRBD2 agrees at 15 bases. V lost 6 bases and J lost 0; bases outside the gene matches: 3. Per the germline V gene, CDR1 is ENHRY and CDR2 is SYGVKD. The CDR3 length is 17 residues. Here the CDR3 reads CAISEGLAGGSYNEQFF. The CDR3 coding sequence is TGTGCCATCAGCGAGGGACTAGCGGGAGGCTCCTACAATGAGCAGTTCTTC.

The chain links TRBV20-1 to TRBJ2-7, with 7 nucleotides matching TRBD2. With 3 bases clipped from V and 7 bases from J, the junction kept 6 bases outside the gene matches. The CDR3 loop spans 12 amino acids. Germline V gives CDR1 DFQATT, CDR2 SNEGSKA (reference sequence). The CDR3, as DNA: TGCAGTGCTAGTAGGGCAGCGGGAGAGCAGTACTTC. Protein: CSASRAAGEQYF.

The V gene is TRBV9, the J gene TRBJ2-7; a possible D gene is TRBD1 (5 bases). Germline V lookup: CDR1 SGDLS, CDR2 YYNGEE. The CDR3 loop spans 14 amino acids. V lost 2 bases, J lost 2 bases, and 11 bases lay in between. This chain's CDR3 is CASSVDEGAYEQYF. CDR3 DNA: TGTGCCAGCAGCGTCGACGAAGGGGCCTACGAGCAGTACTTC.

This clonotype was observed at least ten times. The chain uses TRBV5-1 and TRBJ2-6; 7 positions agree with TRBD2. V was clipped by 6 bases and J by 2 bases; unmatched bases: 8. The CDR3 has 16 residues. Germline CDR1 reads SGHRS; CDR2 reads YFSETQ. Written as DNA, the CDR3 is TGCGCCAGCACCAGCCTGGCGGGAGCTGGGGCCAACGTCCTGACTTTC. Translating gives CASTSLAGAGANVLTF.

This clonotype showed up just a few times. The chain uses TRBV24-1 and TRBJ2-3; the D gene is possibly TRBD1 (6 bases). Deletions cut 8 bases from V and 3 bases from J, with 14 bases between. CDR3 length: 14 residues. Germline CDR1 and CDR2: KGHDR and SFDVKD. The CDR3 nucleotides read TGTGCCACCACGGACAGTCGAGGTACAGATACGCAGTATTTT. It encodes CATTDSRGTDTQYF.

The sample holds many counts of this clonotype. The rearrangement links TRBV14 to TRBJ1-1; D unclear. The ends were cut back, 4 bases at V and 10 bases at J, with 19 bases in the middle. The CDR3 length is 14 residues. Germline CDR1 and CDR2: SGHDN and FVKESK. The CDR3 loop is CASSPYRATGGAFF. Here the CDR3 DNA reads TGTGCCAGCAGCCCTTACCGGGCGACCGGAGGAGCTTTCTTT.

This clonotype was recorded at least ten times. This chain links TRBV5-8 with TRBJ1-1; D perhaps matches TRBD1 (5 bases). This CDR3 region has 13 residues. Trimming took off 4 bases at V and 6 bases at J, with 13 bases between the two ends. Looked up from germline, CDR1 is SGHTS and CDR2 is YDEGEE. The chain's CDR3 is CASSPGTFAEAFF. The CDR3 bases are TGTGCCAGCAGCCCAGGGACTTTCGCTGAAGCTTTCTTT.

This rearrangement joins TRBV6-1 to TRBJ2-3; D may be TRBD1 or TRBD2 (6 bases each). Germline-derived CDR1 and CDR2 are MNHNS and SASEGT. V gave up 7 bases and J gave up 4 bases, with 18 bases separating them. There are 15 residues in the CDR3. For the CDR3, the DNA is TGTGCCAGCACCGAAGGGGGGCGCGGGGCAGATACGCAGTATTTT. It is translated as CASTEGGRGADTQYF.

The genes are TRBV20-1 and TRBJ2-3, with D possibly being TRBD2 (6 bases). The CDR3 covers 15 residues. The germline V and J ends were trimmed by 4 bases and 3 bases, with 17 bases remaining between them. The germline V gene encodes CDR1 DFQATT and CDR2 SNEGSKA (reference sequence). The CDR3 is CSAIQRALGTDTQYF. The CDR3 DNA sequence: TGCAGTGCTATTCAGCGGGCCCTGGGGACAGATACGCAGTATTTT.

In its sample, this clonotype was seen many times. The rearrangement uses TRBV5-1 and TRBJ2-1; TRBD2 matches at 12 bases. Germline lookup yields CDR1 SGHRS and CDR2 YFSETQ. The CDR3 runs 16 residues. V lost 3 bases and J lost 3; bases outside the gene matches: 4. The CDR3 DNA reads TGCGCCAGCAGCTCGGGGACTAGCGGGTTCTACAATGAGCAGTTCTTC. Its protein is CASSSGTSGFYNEQFF. Variable domain in full (rest from reference TRBV5-1 and TRBJ2-1): KAGVTQTPRYLIKTRGQQVTLSCSPISGHRSVSWYQQTPGQGLQFLFEYFSETQRNKGNFPGRFSGRQFSNSRSEMNVSTLELGDSALYLCASSSGTSGFYNEQFFGPGTRLTVL.

Turning to this clonotype: No conserved phenylalanine or tryptophan is present at the end of the CDR3, so a read error is the likely explanation. The chain joins TRBV6-2 or TRBV6-3 to TRBJ1-6; D unclear. V lost 5 bases to trimming and J lost 6 bases, with 11 bases between them. The CDR3 has 14 residues. The germline V gene has CDR1 MNHEY and CDR2 SVGEGT. The CDR3 region has the DNA TGTGCCAGCAGTGGGCGGTCTTTTAATTCACCCCTCCACTCT. Its protein product is CASSGRSFNSPLHS.

This clonotype was detected ten times or more. The rearrangement links TRBV30 to TRBJ2-1; TRBD2 aligns across 10 bases. The germline CDR1 and CDR2 sequences are GTSNPN and SVGIG (reference sequence). J gave up 4 bases and V 2 bases, and 5 bases lay outside the gene matches. The CDR3 has 15 residues. The CDR3 DNA reads TGTGCCTGGAGTTTCGGGACTAGCGAATACAATGAGCAGTTCTTC. Residues: CAWSFGTSEYNEQFF.

This clonotype was counted many times. The V gene is TRBV18, the J gene TRBJ1-1; a weak D match, TRBD1 (6 bases). This CDR3 comprises 15 residues. With 2 bases removed from V and 5 bases from J, the gap between germline ends came to 15 bases. Germline values: CDR1 KGHSH, CDR2 LQKENI. The CDR3, as DNA: TGTGCCAGCTCACCAGGCGGGGGCGCCGTGACTGAAGCTTTCTTT. Amino acid sequence: CASSPGGGAVTEAFF.